This TCR beta chain came from a study of OX40 agonist ivuxolimab in advanced cancers. Using immunoSEQ multiplex PCR, the repertoire was profiled, and TCRdb retains in-frame clones only, with some absent. The sample yields about 32,000 clones, approximately 80% seen once. The CDR3 contains 14 residues. Trimming took 3 bases from V and 9 from J; bases not matched to a gene: 5. Germline V CDR1 and CDR2: LNHDA, SQIVND (reference sequence). Findings and limits, study-wide: At doses 0.1 to 3.0 mg/kg, CD4+ and CD8+ clones expanded.

This clone was seen a handful of times. Its antigen remains unidentified. The rearrangement uses TRBV19 and TRBJ2-1; 10 bases align to TRBD2. This TCR came from an adult with an advanced solid tumor such as melanoma, head and neck, liver or kidney cancer. The source was CD4+ or CD8+ T cells sorted from blood, collected in a trial of the OX40 agonist ivuxolimab. The CDR3 reads CASSIGLAVGEQFF. DNA of the CDR3: TGTGCCAGTAGTATCGGACTAGCGGTGGGTGAGCAGTTCTTC.